This entry lists 10 T cell receptor beta chains sequenced from one sample in a study of shared clonotypes between healthy human individuals (TCRdb year 2020). Libraries were built with the immunoSEQ multiplex PCR assay. The source is immuneACCESS, and TCRdb retained only in-frame sequences with V and J called. Part of the clones is not carried over; for the studies checked, unresolved V genes explain less than half of this, and the remainder is unexplained. The sample records 2 million to 2.5 million clones, approximately 93% of which are singletons. The top ten clones comprise approximately 0.36% of the sample. The sample taken for sequencing was naive CD4+ T cells from PBMCs. The sample's cell subset or site label, in plain terms: CD45RA+ positively selected. These receptors were obtained from a man younger than 35 in good health. Some clones in this sample may be carry-over from other donors' samples.

The genes are TRBV14 and TRBJ2-1; tentatively, D is TRBD2 (5 bases). In germline, CDR1 is SGHDN, CDR2 FVKESK. Trimming left V 3 bases short and J 3 bases short, with 18 bases between. The CDR3 contains 17 residues. The CDR3 is CASSHSKLGLSYNEQFF. The CDR3 region has the DNA TGTGCCAGCAGCCATTCGAAACTAGGTCTAAGCTACAATGAGCAGTTCTTC.

The V and J genes are TRBV2 and TRBJ2-7; 8 bases align to TRBD1. Germline V gene lookup returns CDR1 SNHLY and CDR2 FYNNEI. After removal of 5 bases from V and 2 bases from J, the junction contained 8 bases not matched to a gene. The CDR3 is made up of 15 amino acids. The CDR3 here is CASSTDRGKTYEQYF. In DNA form, the CDR3 reads TGTGCCAGCAGTACAGACAGGGGCAAAACCTACGAGCAGTACTTC.

The rearrangement links TRBV7-2 to TRBJ1-2; tentatively, D is TRBD1 (5 bases). The V and J ends lost 10 bases and 7 bases respectively, with 16 bases between them. Germline CDR1 is SGHTA and CDR2 is FQGNSA. The CDR3 extends over 12 amino acids. CDR3 in DNA: TGTGCCACCACCAGGGACGATAGTGGCTACACCTTC. Its protein is CATTRDDSGYTF. Based on the CDR3 plus reference TRBV7-2 and TRBJ1-2, the full variable domain is GAGVSQSPSNKVTEKGKDVELRCDPISGHTALYWYRQSLGQGLEFLIYFQGNSAPDKSGLPSDRFSAERTGGSVSTLTIQRTQQEDSAVYLCATTRDDSGYTFGSGTRLTVV.

The V call is TRBV4-1, the J call TRBJ2-1; 10 nucleotides align to TRBD2. Germline CDR1 and CDR2: MGHRA and YSYEKL. The trim removed 8 bases at V and 4 bases at J, leaving 11 bases unmatched. The CDR3 sequence is 16 residues long. CDR3 loop: CASGNTSGRAYNEQFF. Here the CDR3 DNA reads TGCGCCAGCGGCAATACGAGCGGGAGGGCGTACAATGAGCAGTTCTTC.

The chain is built from TRBV5-8 and TRBJ2-7; a weak D match, TRBD2 (6 bases). This CDR3 contains 15 residues. In germline, CDR1 is SGHTS, CDR2 YDEGEE. V was trimmed by 3 bases and J by 2 bases, leaving 15 bases between them. The CDR3 region is CASSSGLLAPYEQYF. The CDR3, as DNA: TGTGCCAGCAGCTCCGGACTCCTAGCGCCCTACGAGCAGTACTTC.

This chain connects TRBV5-5 to TRBJ1-3, with TRBD1 as a possible D gene (6 bases). Germline loops: CDR1 SGHKS, CDR2 YYEKEE (reference sequence). V was trimmed by 0 bases and J by 8 bases, leaving 12 bases between them. This CDR3 spans 14 amino acids. This CDR3 reads CASSLAVGADTIYF. The DNA of the CDR3 is TGTGCCAGCAGCTTGGCGGTGGGGGCGGACACCATATATTTT.

The table lists this clone with a count of one. J is TRBJ2-7 and V is TRBV6-5; maybe TRBD1 (6 bases). Trimming removed 6 bases at V and 3 bases at J, with 18 bases between. Germline CDR1 MNHEY, CDR2 SVGAGI. There are 15 residues in the CDR3. The CDR3 protein is CASRLYTGQNYEQYF. The CDR3, as DNA: TGTGCCAGCAGGCTTTACACCGGACAGAACTACGAGCAGTACTTC.

In DNA form, the CDR3 reads TGCGCCAGCAGCTCTCCGGGGACTAGGGACATTCAGTACTTC. Its translation: CASSSPGTRDIQYF. The chain links TRBV10-1 to TRBJ2-4, with TRBD2 identical over 8 bases. Trimming removed 6 bases from V and 8 bases from J; junction bases left unmatched: 9. There are 14 residues in the CDR3. CDR1 is WNHNN, CDR2 SYGVQD, per germline (reference sequence).

V and J are TRBV5-8 and TRBJ2-7; possible D gene TRBD2, 5 bases. The germline V and J ends were trimmed by 3 bases and 9 bases, with 28 bases remaining between them. CDR1 is SGHTS, CDR2 YDEGEE, per germline. The CDR3 runs to 17 residues. CDR3 protein: CASSYDQSGGRPFMQYF. The CDR3 DNA reads TGTGCCAGCAGCTACGACCAAAGCGGAGGTAGACCTTTCATGCAGTACTTC. The variable domain in full, completed from reference TRBV5-8 and TRBJ2-7, reads EAGVTQSPTHLIKTRGQQATLRCSPISGHTSVYWYQQALGLGLQFLLWYDEGEERNRGNFPPRFSGRQFPNYSSELNVNALELEDSALYLCASSYDQSGGRPFMQYFGPGTRLTVT.

The rearrangement joins TRBV2 to TRBJ2-1, with TRBD2 identical over 8 bases. The CDR3 has 14 residues. The ends lost 6 bases at V and 10 bases at J; junction bases unmatched: 11. CDR1 is SNHLY and CDR2 is FYNNEI in the germline V gene. The CDR3 DNA follows: TGTGCCAGCAGACGAGCGGGAGAGACCTCGGAGCAGTTCTTC. Translated, it gives CASRRAGETSEQFF.